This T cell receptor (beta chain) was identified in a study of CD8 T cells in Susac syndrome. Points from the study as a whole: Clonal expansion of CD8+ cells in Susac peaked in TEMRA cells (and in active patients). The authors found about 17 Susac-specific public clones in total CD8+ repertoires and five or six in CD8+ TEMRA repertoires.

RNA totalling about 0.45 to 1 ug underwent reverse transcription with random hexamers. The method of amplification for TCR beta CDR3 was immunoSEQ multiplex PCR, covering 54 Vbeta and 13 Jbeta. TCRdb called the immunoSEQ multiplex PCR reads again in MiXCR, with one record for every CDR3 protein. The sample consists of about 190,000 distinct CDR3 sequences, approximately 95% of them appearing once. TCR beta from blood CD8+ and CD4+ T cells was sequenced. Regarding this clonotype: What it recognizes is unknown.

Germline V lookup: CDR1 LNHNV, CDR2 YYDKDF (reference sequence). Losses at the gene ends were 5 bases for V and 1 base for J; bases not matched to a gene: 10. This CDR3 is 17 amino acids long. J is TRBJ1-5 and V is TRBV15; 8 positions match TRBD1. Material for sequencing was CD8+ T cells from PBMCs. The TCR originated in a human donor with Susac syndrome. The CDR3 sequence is CATSGQGFRGSNQPQHF. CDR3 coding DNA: TGTGCCACCAGCGGACAGGGCTTTAGGGGAAGCAATCAGCCCCAGCATTTT.